This T cell receptor (beta chain) was captured by sequencing in a study of T cells after yellow fever vaccination. Overall study context: The fractions with low cell numbers were processed using SMART-Seq v4 Ultra Low Input.

Each CDR3 protein gets one entry after TCRdb re-called the 5' RACE reads with MiXCR. The sample has 300,000 to 450,000 distinct CDR3 sequences; 6.2% are singletons. This CDR3 spans 13 amino acids. V was pared by 4 bases and J by 4 bases, with 4 bases of the junction left unmatched. CDR1 is GTSNPN and CDR2 is SVGIG in the germline V gene (reference sequence). Only a few counts were recorded for this clonotype. The chain is built from TRBV30 and TRBJ1-3; 7 bases match TRBD1. The clonotype originates from a man aged 25 to 45 who received the YFV17D yellow fever vaccine. The sample was PBMCs, taken 5 days after the yellow fever booster vaccination. In DNA, the CDR3 is TGTGCCTGGAACAGGGGATACGGAAACACCATATATTTT. Translation gives CAWNRGYGNTIYF.